This section outlines one T cell receptor beta chain sequence together with its context. What it recognizes is unknown. The conserved phenylalanine or tryptophan normally closing the CDR3 is absent here, so this likely arose from a read error. Regarding the study as a whole: In terms of TCR gene usage, tumor memory CD4+ T cells clustered together with blood and lymph node memory CD4+ cells, as well as with lymph node naive CD4+ cells. Greatest tumor Treg TCR overlap was with tumor naive CD4+ cells.

Trimming took 5 bases from V and 4 from J; bases not matched to a gene: 11. CDR1 is SGHTA and CDR2 is FQGTGA in the germline V gene. This CDR3 is built from 18 residues. TCRdb re-derived calls from the 5' RACE reads in MiXCR, one entry per CDR3 protein. The sample records several thousand distinct CDR3 sequences, around 40% being singletons. The sequence was collected from a female donor with breast cancer. The J gene is TRBJ2-6, the V gene TRBV7-3, with 10 bases fitting TRBD2. The sequencing sample was made of tumor-infiltrating memory CD4+ T cells sorted from the breast tumor. The subset: memory CD4+ T cells, CD4+CD45RO+CD25-. Written as DNA, the CDR3 is TGTGCCAGCAGCCGACGACTAGCGGGTAACTCCGGGGCCAACGTCCTGACTTCC. It specifies CASSRRLAGNSGANVLTS.